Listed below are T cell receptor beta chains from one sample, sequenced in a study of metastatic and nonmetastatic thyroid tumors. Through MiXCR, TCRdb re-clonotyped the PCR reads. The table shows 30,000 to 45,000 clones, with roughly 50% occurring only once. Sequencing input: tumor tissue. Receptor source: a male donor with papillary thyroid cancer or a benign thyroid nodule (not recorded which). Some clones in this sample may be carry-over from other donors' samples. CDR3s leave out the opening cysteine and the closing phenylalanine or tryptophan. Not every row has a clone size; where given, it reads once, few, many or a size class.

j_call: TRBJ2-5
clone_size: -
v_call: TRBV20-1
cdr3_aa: SARALAGETQY

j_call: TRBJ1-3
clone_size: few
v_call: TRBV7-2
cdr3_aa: ASSLAFQGATSSGNTIY

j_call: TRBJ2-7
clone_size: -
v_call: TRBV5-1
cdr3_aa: ASSPRTSGVYEQY

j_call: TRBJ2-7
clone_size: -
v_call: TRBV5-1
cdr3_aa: ASSIGTGSYEQY

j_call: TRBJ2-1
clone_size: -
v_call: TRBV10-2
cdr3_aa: ASSDTRIAYNEQF

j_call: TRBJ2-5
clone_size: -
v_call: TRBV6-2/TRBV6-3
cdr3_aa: ASSYTTGVRETQY

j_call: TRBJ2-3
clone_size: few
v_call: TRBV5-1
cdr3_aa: ASSLGTSGEQY

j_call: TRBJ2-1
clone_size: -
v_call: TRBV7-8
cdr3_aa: ASSHPVKTLDEQF

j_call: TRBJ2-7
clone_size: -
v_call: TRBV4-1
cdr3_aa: ASSQGLAGFYEQY

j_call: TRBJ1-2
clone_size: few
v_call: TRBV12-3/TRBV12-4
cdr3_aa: ASSQGQGDYGYT

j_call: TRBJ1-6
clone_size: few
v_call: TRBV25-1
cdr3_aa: ASSEVDHNSPLH

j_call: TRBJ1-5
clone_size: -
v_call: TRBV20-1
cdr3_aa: SARDQGAGSQPQH

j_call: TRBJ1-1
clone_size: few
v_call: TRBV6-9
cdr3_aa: ASSYGRGPSEAF

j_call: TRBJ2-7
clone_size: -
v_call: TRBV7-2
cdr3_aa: ASSLSFGRAYEQY

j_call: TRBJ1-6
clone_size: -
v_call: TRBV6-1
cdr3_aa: ASSESDGDNSPLH